A selection of T cell receptor beta chains follows, all from one sample in a study of T cells after yellow fever vaccination. TCRdb itself ran the 5' RACE reads through MiXCR, one entry per CDR3 protein. The sample yields roughly 520,000 distinct CDR3 sequences, just over 20% seen once. Specimen: PBMCs, collected more than 20 days after the first yellow fever vaccination. Receptor source: a man aged 18 to 30 who received the YFV17D yellow fever vaccine. CDR3s include the opening cysteine and the closing phenylalanine or tryptophan. D genes are given only for firm matches. Expanded clones get a size class; other rows say once, few or many, or leave the size out.

clone_size j_call v_call d_call cdr3_aa cdr3_nt
few TRBJ1-4 TRBV7-2 . CASNQGGGSEKLFF TGTGCCAGCAACCAAGGTGGGGGCAGTGAAAAACTGTTTTTT
. TRBJ2-5 TRBV7-2 . CARSGVRGLQETQYF TGTGCCAGAAGTGGGGTTAGAGGGCTCCAAGAGACCCAGTACTTC
few TRBJ2-1 TRBV6-2/TRBV6-3 TRBD2 CASNYRSGGGDNEQFF TGTGCCAGCAATTACAGGTCGGGGGGTGGTGACAATGAGCAGTTCTTC
few TRBJ1-6 TRBV3-1 . CASSQDSWSPLHF TGTGCCAGCAGCCAAGACAGTTGGTCACCCCTCCACTTT
. TRBJ2-3 TRBV5-1 TRBD2 CASTPTSVRTDTQYF TGCGCCAGCACACCGACTAGCGTACGCACAGATACGCAGTATTTT
few TRBJ1-2 TRBV6-4 TRBD1 CASSADRGGGYTF TGTGCCAGCAGTGCCGACAGGGGAGGAGGCTACACCTTC
. TRBJ1-2 TRBV29-1 . CSVETGYGYTF TGCAGCGTTGAAACAGGATATGGCTACACCTTC
few TRBJ2-4 TRBV5-6 . CASSSRRTLAKNIQYF TGTGCCAGCAGCTCCCGCCGAACTCTAGCCAAAAACATTCAGTACTTC
many TRBJ2-7 TRBV6-1 TRBD1 CASSQAGQGKYEQYF TGTGCCAGCAGCCAGGCGGGACAGGGAAAATACGAGCAGTACTTC
few TRBJ2-2 TRBV7-3 . CASSSLGSVPGELFF TGTGCCAGCAGCTCCCTAGGGTCTGTGCCCGGGGAGCTGTTTTTT
. TRBJ1-4 TRBV5-1 TRBD1 CASSGSGTAGEKLFF TGCGCCAGCAGCGGCTCCGGGACAGCGGGTGAAAAACTGTTTTTT
many TRBJ2-5 TRBV2 . CASSLNREETQYF TGTGCCAGCAGTCTCAACAGGGAAGAGACCCAGTACTTC
few TRBJ1-2 TRBV5-1 TRBD1 CASTRDRGLNGYTF TGCGCCAGCACCCGGGACAGGGGTCTAAATGGCTACACCTTC
few TRBJ2-4 TRBV6-1 . CASKAGTPTKNIQYF TGTGCCAGCAAAGCCGGGACACCAACCAAAAACATTCAGTACTTC
few TRBJ1-1 TRBV15 . CATSRAPLPLTLF TGTGCCACCAGCAGAGCCCCCCTCCCTTTGACGCTCTTT
. TRBJ2-7 TRBV6-2/TRBV6-3 . CASSRPSYEQYF TGTGCCAGCAGCCGTCCTAGCTACGAGCAGTACTTC
many TRBJ2-1 TRBV12-3/TRBV12-4 . CASSLSPNNNEQFF TGTGCCAGCAGTTTGAGTCCGAACAACAATGAGCAGTTCTTC
once TRBJ2-5 TRBV12-3/TRBV12-4 . CASSLGGVRLQETQYF TGTGCCAGCAGCCTTGGGGGCGTACGACTCCAAGAGACCCAGTACTTC
many TRBJ2-3 TRBV5-5 TRBD2 CASSGSSGGTLDTQYF TGTGCCAGCAGTGGTTCTAGCGGGGGCACCTTAGATACGCAGTATTTT
few TRBJ2-3 TRBV6-5 . CATRSSADTQYF TGTGCCACCCGGTCTTCCGCAGATACGCAGTATTTT
few TRBJ2-3 TRBV5-1 . CASSLSGQSTDTQYF TGCGCCAGCAGCTTATCGGGACAAAGCACAGATACGCAGTATTTT
. TRBJ2-1 TRBV11-1 TRBD1 CASSLYTGDNEQFF TGTGCCAGCAGCTTATACACAGGGGACAATGAGCAGTTCTTC
many TRBJ1-1 TRBV12-3/TRBV12-4 TRBD1 CASSSRDRGTEAFF TGTGCCAGCAGTTCGCGGGACAGGGGCACTGAAGCTTTCTTT
. TRBJ2-3 TRBV9 . CASSGREGAAGDTQYF TGTGCCAGCAGCGGAAGGGAGGGGGCCGCAGGAGATACGCAGTATTTT
few TRBJ2-1 TRBV3-1 TRBD1 CASSQTGQLFNEQFF TGTGCCAGCAGCCAAACGGGACAGCTTTTCAATGAGCAGTTCTTC
. TRBJ1-2 TRBV4-3 . CASSQDPHRVDYGYTF TGCGCCAGCAGCCAAGACCCCCACAGGGTGGACTATGGCTACACCTTC
few TRBJ2-2 TRBV7-3 . CASSLLGRSGTGELFF TGTGCCAGCAGCTTACTCGGGCGAAGTGGGACCGGGGAGCTGTTTTTT
. TRBJ1-1 TRBV18 . CASSTGLVTEAFF TGTGCCAGCTCAACGGGGTTGGTCACTGAAGCTTTCTTT
. TRBJ2-3 TRBV11-2 . CASSSTRGRGTDTQYF TGTGCCAGCAGCTCCACGCGAGGTCGTGGCACAGATACGCAGTATTTT
few TRBJ1-2 TRBV5-1 . CASSLVTAYGYTF TGCGCCAGCAGCTTGGTGACAGCCTATGGCTACACCTTC
. TRBJ2-7 TRBV6-6 . CASSYYSRYEQYF TGTGCCAGCAGTTACTACAGCCGCTACGAGCAGTACTTC